The 21 T cell receptor beta chains in this list originate from one sample, sequenced in a study of T cell clonotyping in hematopoietic cell transplantation. The repertoire was sequenced with immunoSEQ multiplex PCR; TCRdb's copy has only in-frame clones and lacks some. The sample has tens of thousands of clones, under 90% seen once. Time point specified: recipient sample about 28 days before transplant, after cytoreduction. Sequenced here: peripheral blood mononuclear cells, sampled before stem cell transplant. All receptors derive from a man in his sixties with biphenotypic leukemia. Some clones in this sample may be carry-over from other donors' samples.

The chain couples TRBV5-6 to TRBJ2-6; D is unclear. CDR3 length: 17 residues. CDR1 is SGHDT, CDR2 YYEEEE, per germline. With 2 bases removed from V and 0 bases from J, the gap between germline ends came to 12 bases. CDR3 in amino acids: CASSLIGRYSGANVLTF. CDR3 nucleotides: TGTGCCAGCAGCTTAATTGGCCGCTACTCTGGGGCCAACGTCCTGACTTTC.

Note on this clone: An end of the junction does not agree with germline; a read error may underlie this. The chain recombines TRBV11-2 with TRBJ2-1; tentatively, D is TRBD1 or TRBD2 (5 bases each). CDR3 length equals 16 residues. Per the germline V gene, CDR1 is SGHAT and CDR2 is FQNNGV. CDR3 DNA: TGTGCCAACAGCCGTTCTGGGGGTAATATTTACAATGAGCAGTTCTTC. Protein sequence: CANSRSGGNIYNEQFF.

This chain joins TRBV11-2 and TRBJ2-1; possible D gene TRBD1, 5 bases. Germline assignment: CDR1 SGHAT and CDR2 FQNNGV. The CDR3 is made up of 13 amino acids. V was cut by 5 bases and J by 2 bases, with 7 bases left in between. The CDR3 sequence: CASSPGPYNEQFF. Written as DNA, the CDR3 is TGTGCCAGCAGCCCAGGGCCCTACAATGAGCAGTTCTTC.

The chain employs TRBV2 and TRBJ2-2; the D is unclear. Trimming pared 3 bases from V and 4 bases from J, leaving 9 bases between. The germline CDR1 and CDR2 sequences are SNHLY and FYNNEI. CDR3 length equals 14 residues. For the CDR3, the DNA is TGTGCCAGCAGTGACTACAGAACCACCGGGGAGCTGTTTTTT. Translation gives CASSDYRTTGELFF.

The chain couples TRBV28 to TRBJ2-2; D is possibly TRBD1 (5 bases). Germline CDR1 and CDR2: MDHEN and SYDVKM. The V and J ends lost 6 bases and 7 bases respectively, with 6 bases between them. The CDR3 is made up of 11 amino acids. The CDR3 here is CASRGDGELFF. The CDR3 DNA sequence: TGTGCCAGCAGAGGGGACGGGGAGCTGTTTTTT.

The chain has TRBV9 and TRBJ1-1; 7 positions agree with TRBD1. The CDR3 sequence is 16 residues long. After removal of 4 bases from V and 2 bases from J, the junction contained 11 bases not matched to a gene. In germline, CDR1 is SGDLS, CDR2 YYNGEE. CDR3: CASSPTGSALNTEAFF. The CDR3 DNA reads TGTGCCAGCAGCCCGACAGGGTCCGCCTTAAACACTGAAGCTTTCTTT. The whole variable domain, remainder taken from reference TRBV9 and TRBJ1-1, is DSGVTQTPKHLITATGQRVTLRCSPRSGDLSVYWYQQSLDQGLQFLIQYYNGEERAKGNILERFSAQQFPDLHSELNLSSLELGDSALYFCASSPTGSALNTEAFFGQGTRLTVV.

V usage is TRBV7-2 and J usage is TRBJ2-7, with no clear D. The CDR3 runs to 11 residues. Trimming removed 5 bases from V and 4 bases from J, with 6 bases in between. Germline loops: CDR1 SGHTA, CDR2 FQGNSA. The CDR3 spells CASSLLYEQYF. CDR3 nucleotides: TGTGCCAGCAGCCTCTTGTACGAGCAGTACTTC.

The chain has TRBV4-2 and TRBJ2-7; D is undetermined. The CDR3 has 14 amino acids. Germline CDR1 and CDR2: LGHNA and YNFKEQ. Trimming left V 1 base short and J 6 bases short, with 13 bases between. This chain's CDR3 is CASSQGEPAVEQYF. CDR3 coding DNA: TGTGCCAGCAGCCAAGGGGAACCAGCTGTCGAGCAGTACTTC.

The gene calls are TRBV7-9 and TRBJ1-2; no definite D call. The germline V gene encodes CDR1 SEHNR and CDR2 FQNEAQ (reference sequence). The CDR3 has 14 amino acids. The ends were cut back, 2 bases at V and 6 bases at J, with 13 bases in the middle. CDR3 amino acids: CASSLTGPTDGYTF. Here the CDR3 DNA reads TGTGCCAGCAGCTTAACCGGACCCACGGATGGCTACACCTTC.

V is TRBV11-2 and J is TRBJ2-7; a weak D match, TRBD2 (6 bases). CDR3 length: 18 amino acids. V lost 5 bases to trimming and J lost 1 base, with 24 bases between them. Germline lookup yields CDR1 SGHAT and CDR2 FQNNGV. The CDR3 loop is CASSHWRAPPASSYEQYF. In nucleotides, the CDR3 is TGTGCCAGCAGCCATTGGAGGGCGCCGCCGGCCTCTTCCTACGAGCAGTACTTC. Supplemented by reference TRBV11-2 and TRBJ2-7, the full variable domain reads EAGVAQSPRYKIIEKRQSVAFWCNPISGHATLYWYQQILGQGPKLLIQFQNNGVVDDSQLPKDRFSAERLKGVDSTLKIQPAKLEDSAVYLCASSHWRAPPASSYEQYFGPGTRLTVT.

The V and J genes are TRBV29-1 and TRBJ1-3; 10 nucleotides line up with TRBD1. Germline lookup yields CDR1 SQVTM and CDR2 ANQGSEA. The CDR3 sequence is 14 residues long. V lost 5 bases and J lost 4; bases outside the gene matches: 5. The CDR3 nucleotides read TGCAGCGTTAAGAAGGGACAGGGGGGAAACACCATATATTTT. It is translated as CSVKKGQGGNTIYF.

CDR3 DNA: TGTGCCAGCAGTGAATTTCTGGGACTAGCGGGGCAAGAGACCCAGTACTTC. Translating gives CASSEFLGLAGQETQYF. This rearrangement joins TRBV25-1 to TRBJ2-5, with TRBD2 matching 13 bases. There are 17 residues in the CDR3. J was trimmed by 2 bases and V by 1 base; bases with no gene match: 4. Germline loops: CDR1 MGHDK, CDR2 SYGVNS.

The V and J genes are TRBV11-2 and TRBJ2-7; tentative D call: TRBD2 (6 bases). There are 16 residues in the CDR3. CDR1 SGHAT and CDR2 FQNNGV come from the germline V gene. Trimming shortened V by 4 bases and J by 3 bases, and 19 bases separated the two germline ends. The CDR3 spells CASSSERSEEGYEQYF. CDR3 DNA sequence: TGTGCCAGCAGCTCTGAAAGGAGTGAGGAGGGCTACGAGCAGTACTTC.

The CDR3 DNA reads as TGTGCCAGCACGAGACGGACAGGGGGCTATGGCTACACCTTC. Protein sequence: CASTRRTGGYGYTF. The chain links TRBV19 to TRBJ1-2, with 10 nucleotides matching TRBD1. The CDR3 runs to 14 residues. V shed 9 bases and J 4 bases; nucleotides not matched to a gene: 8. Germline assignment: CDR1 LNHDA and CDR2 SQIVND (reference sequence).

The chain has TRBV5-1 and TRBJ1-1; no clear D. The CDR3 loop spans 15 amino acids. The germline V gene encodes CDR1 SGHRS and CDR2 YFSETQ. V gave up 1 base and J gave up 1 base, with 11 bases separating them. The CDR3: CASSLLRPPNTEAFF. In DNA, the CDR3 is TGCGCCAGCAGCTTGTTGCGGCCACCGAACACTGAAGCTTTCTTT.

The V and J genes are TRBV6-5 and TRBJ2-7; 8 bases are a match to TRBD2. The CDR3 extends over 14 amino acids. The trim removed 6 bases at V and 5 bases at J, leaving 9 bases unmatched. Germline values: CDR1 MNHEY, CDR2 SVGAGI. CDR3: CASRYSGRDHEQYF. In nucleotides, the CDR3 is TGTGCCAGCAGATACAGCGGGAGAGATCACGAGCAGTACTTC.

The rearrangement links TRBV7-2 to TRBJ1-1, with 8 bases aligning to TRBD1. Looked up from germline, CDR1 is SGHTA and CDR2 is FQGNSA. After removal of 3 bases from V and 5 bases from J, the junction contained 8 bases not matched to a gene. The CDR3 has 15 residues. The CDR3 DNA reads as TGTGCCAGCAGCTTTCAGGGGGCGCGGGAAACTGAAGCTTTCTTT. Translated, it gives CASSFQGARETEAFF.

The chain employs TRBV4-3 and TRBJ2-7; possible D gene TRBD1, 5 bases. The CDR3 has 14 residues. In germline, CDR1 is LGHNA, CDR2 YSLEER. Trimming took 0 bases from V and 5 from J, leaving 11 bases between them. The CDR3: CASSQDRVSHEQYF. The CDR3 DNA reads as TGCGCCAGCAGCCAAGACAGGGTGTCCCACGAGCAGTACTTC.

This chain connects TRBV7-2 to TRBJ2-7; 9 bases are shared with TRBD2. J was trimmed by 0 bases and V by 5 bases; bases with no gene match: 2. The CDR3 has 14 residues. Looked up from germline, CDR1 is SGHTA and CDR2 is FQGNSA. CDR3 nucleotides: TGTGCCAGCAGCCCGACTAGCGGCTCCTACGAGCAGTACTTC. This translates into CASSPTSGSYEQYF.

This chain links TRBV5-6 with TRBJ2-1; 12 bases are shared with TRBD2. This CDR3 has 17 amino acids. V trimming: 2 bases; J trimming: 3 bases; junction bases outside the gene matches: 6. CDR1 is SGHDT, CDR2 YYEEEE, per germline. Written as DNA, the CDR3 is TGTGCCAGCAGCTTTACTAGCGGGAGGATTTTCTACAATGAGCAGTTCTTC. It codes for CASSFTSGRIFYNEQFF.

The chain carries TRBV10-3 and TRBJ1-1; no firm D call. This CDR3 spans 13 amino acids. Trimming took off 6 bases at V and 10 bases at J, with 18 bases between the two ends. CDR1 ENHRY and CDR2 SYGVKD come from the germline V gene. The CDR3 DNA sequence: TGTGCCATCAGAGAACGGGATCCGGCAGGAGCTTTCTTT. This translates into CAIRERDPAGAFF.